Below are 16 T cell receptor beta chains sequenced from a single sample in a study of blood T cell repertoires in COVID-19. This table comes from immunoSEQ multiplex PCR, and its TCRdb copy is limited to in-frame clones, with some not included. The sample consists of around 70,000 clones, roughly nine tenths of them appearing once. Sequencing was carried out using peripheral blood. The receptors were sampled from a man aged 50-60 years with COVID-19, enrolled during active disease.

The chain is built from TRBV30 and TRBJ2-7; TRBD1 is a possible D gene (7 bases). Germline V gene sequence: CDR1 GTSNPN, CDR2 SVGIG (reference sequence). V dropped 3 bases and J dropped 3 bases, with 15 bases sitting between them. This CDR3 is 14 amino acids long. The CDR3 here is CAWRAGQFFYEQYV. The CDR3 nucleotides are TGTGCCTGGAGGGCGGGACAGTTTTTCTACGAGCAGTACGTC.

This chain links TRBV11-2 with TRBJ2-3, with 10 bases aligning to TRBD2. CDR1 SGHAT and CDR2 FQNNGV come from the germline V gene. V trimming: 2 bases; J trimming: 6 bases; junction bases outside the gene matches: 2. The CDR3 is 14 amino acids. CDR3 sequence reads: CASSLQAGGDTQYF. CDR3 nucleotides: TGTGCCAGCAGCTTACAAGCGGGAGGGGATACGCAGTATTTT.

V usage is TRBV19 and J usage is TRBJ1-2; no clear D gene. CDR1 is LNHDA and CDR2 is SQIVND in the germline V gene (reference sequence). Trimming left V 5 bases short and J 2 bases short, with 12 bases between. This CDR3 comprises 14 residues. CDR3 sequence reads: CASSLVYGNYGYTF. CDR3 nucleotides: TGTGCCAGTAGTCTCGTCTACGGGAACTATGGCTACACCTTC.

The chain carries TRBV4-3 and TRBJ2-7; D possibly corresponds to TRBD2 (5 bases). The CDR3 covers 14 residues. Trimming cost V 0 bases and J 6 bases, with 12 bases left between them. Germline CDR1 is LGHNA and CDR2 is YSLEER. The CDR3 sequence is CASSQDRRVGEQYF. CDR3 bases: TGCGCCAGCAGCCAAGATCGGCGGGTAGGCGAGCAGTACTTC.

The chain's CDR3 is CASSKAGDEQFF. The CDR3 DNA sequence: TGTGCCAGCAGCAAAGCGGGAGATGAGCAGTTCTTC. The chain carries TRBV14 and TRBJ2-1, with TRBD2 identical over 8 bases. The germline CDR1 and CDR2 sequences are SGHDN and FVKESK. The CDR3 runs to 12 residues. The J segment lost 8 bases and the V segment lost 5 bases, leaving 2 bases of the junction unmatched. Drawing the rest from reference TRBV14 and TRBJ2-1, the complete variable domain is EAGVTQFPSHSVIEKGQTVTLRCDPISGHDNLYWYRRVMGKEIKFLLHFVKESKQDESGMPNNRFLAERTGGTYSTLKVQPAELEDSGVYFCASSKAGDEQFFGPGTRLTVL.

The rearrangement uses TRBV19 and TRBJ2-4; maybe TRBD2 (5 bases). This CDR3 contains 16 residues. Germline values: CDR1 LNHDA, CDR2 SQIVND (reference sequence). V lost 3 bases and J 1 base, leaving 13 bases between the germline ends. For the CDR3, the DNA is TGTGCCAGTAGTATCCAGGCCGGAGGTGCCAAAAACATTCAGTACTTC. Encoded protein: CASSIQAGGAKNIQYF.

This rearrangement joins TRBV18 to TRBJ2-1, with D possibly matching TRBD2 (5 bases). V lost 3 bases and J lost 4, with 10 bases in between. Germline CDR1 is KGHSH and CDR2 is LQKENI. The CDR3 is 14 residues long. Written as DNA, the CDR3 is TGTGCCAGCTCACCTGCGGGCTTATACAATGAGCAGTTCTTC. This codes for CASSPAGLYNEQFF.

The J gene is TRBJ1-3, the V gene TRBV25-1; D remains unclear. Germline V gene sequence: CDR1 MGHDK, CDR2 SYGVNS. This CDR3 region has 12 residues. The ends were cut back, 8 bases at V and 0 bases at J, with 5 bases in the middle. CDR3 nucleotide sequence: TGTGCCAGCCACAGCTCTGGAAACACCATATATTTT. As protein: CASHSSGNTIYF.

The J gene is TRBJ2-1, the V gene TRBV7-8; the D gene is possibly TRBD2 (5 bases). The CDR3 loop spans 13 amino acids. V dropped 4 bases and J dropped 5 bases, with 9 bases sitting between them. Germline CDR1 reads SGHVS; CDR2 reads FQNEAQ. The CDR3 coding sequence is TGTGCCAGCAGCTCCCGGACTGACAATGAGCAGTTCTTC. This encodes CASSSRTDNEQFF.

The CDR3 DNA reads TGTGCCAGCAGCTTAGCCCCCAGCGGGAGAGCCCTACAAGAGACCCAGTACTTC. The encoded protein is CASSLAPSGRALQETQYF. This rearrangement joins TRBV7-9 to TRBJ2-5; 8 bases align to TRBD2. This CDR3 is built from 18 residues. V shed 0 bases, J shed 2 bases, and the junction held 11 bases outside the gene matches. Germline lookup yields CDR1 SEHNR and CDR2 FQNEAQ (reference sequence).

This chain joins TRBV19 and TRBJ1-1; D uncertain. Trimming shortened V by 4 bases and J by 6 bases, and 21 bases separated the two germline ends. The CDR3 is 16 residues long. The germline gives CDR1 LNHDA, CDR2 SQIVND (reference sequence). The CDR3 protein is CASSTPPPEGRPEAFF. In DNA, the CDR3 is TGTGCCAGTAGTACACCCCCACCAGAGGGAAGGCCTGAAGCTTTCTTT.

This clone has only a few counts. The chain carries TRBV7-9 and TRBJ2-2; a weak D match, TRBD2 (6 bases). The CDR3 runs 13 residues. The germline gives CDR1 SEHNR, CDR2 FQNEAQ (reference sequence). V was cut by 2 bases and J by 7 bases, with 8 bases left in between. The CDR3 loop is CASSLQGGGELFF. In DNA form, the CDR3 reads TGTGCCAGCAGCTTACAGGGAGGCGGGGAGCTGTTTTTT.

This chain joins TRBV10-3 and TRBJ2-3; 12 nucleotides agree with TRBD1. CDR1 ENHRY and CDR2 SYGVKD come from the germline V gene. The CDR3 is made up of 17 amino acids. Trimming removed 6 bases from V and 2 bases from J; junction bases left unmatched: 9. CDR3 residues: CAIRQSPGQGATDTQYF. The CDR3 DNA sequence: TGTGCCATCAGACAATCGCCGGGACAGGGGGCCACAGATACGCAGTATTTT.

The genes are TRBV6-2 or TRBV6-3 and TRBJ2-7; D remains unclear. CDR1 and CDR2 (germline): MNHEY, SVGEGT. The V and J ends lost 2 bases and 0 bases respectively, with 8 bases between them. The CDR3 is made up of 14 amino acids. The DNA of the CDR3 is TGTGCCAGCAGTTACCAACAGAGCTCCTACGAGCAGTACTTC. The encoded protein is CASSYQQSSYEQYF.

The chain combines TRBV11-2 with TRBJ2-3; TRBD2 agrees at 7 bases. After removal of 0 bases from V and 11 bases from J, the junction contained 2 bases not matched to a gene. Germline V gene sequence: CDR1 SGHAT, CDR2 FQNNGV. The CDR3 runs to 12 residues. Written as DNA, the CDR3 is TGTGCCAGCAGCTTAGAGGGACTAAGGCAGTATTTT. Translation gives CASSLEGLRQYF.

CDR3 sequence (DNA): TGTGCCAGTAGTCCGGGACAGAAAAACGCGAACACCGGGGAGCTGTTTTTT. Its translation is CASSPGQKNANTGELFF. This rearrangement joins TRBV19 to TRBJ2-2; 7 positions match TRBD1. CDR1 LNHDA and CDR2 SQIVND come from the germline V gene (reference sequence). The CDR3 loop spans 17 amino acids. The trim removed 5 bases at V and 0 bases at J, leaving 9 bases unmatched.